Listed below are T cell receptor beta chains from one sample, sequenced in a study of Ad26.COV2.S vaccination and SARS-CoV-2 variants. The assay was immunoSEQ multiplex PCR, and TCRdb's table has in-frame clones only and misses some. The table has around 450,000 clones, 85% to 90% seen once. The sequencing used peripheral blood, collected in a trial of Ad26.COV2.S vaccine versus placebo. The origin of the receptors is a person between 18 and 65 years old who received the Ad26.COV2.S COVID-19 vaccine or a placebo. Both conserved end residues are part of each CDR3. The D gene is left open where the match is weak. A row's size may be missing; if present it is once, few, many or a size class.

TRBV7-2	.	TRBJ1-6	.	CASSLEVWNSPLHF	TGTGCCAGCAGCTTAGAGGTTTGGAATTCACCCCTCCACTTT
TRBV5-1	.	TRBJ1-2	.	CASSRTEFYGYTF	TGCGCCAGCAGCCGGACAGAGTTTTATGGCTACACCTTC
TRBV9	.	TRBJ2-6	.	CASSVRSSGANVLTF	TGTGCCAGCAGCGTCCGTAGCTCGGGGGCCAACGTCCTGACTTTC
TRBV25-1	TRBD1	TRBJ2-3	.	CASSRRPGQGPDTQYF	TGTGCCAGCAGTCGAAGGCCGGGACAGGGACCAGATACGCAGTATTTT
TRBV6-6	.	TRBJ2-7	.	CASWGPGISYSYEQYF	TGTGCCAGCTGGGGTCCCGGGATTTCCTACTCCTACGAGCAGTACTTC
TRBV5-1	.	TRBJ2-7	.	CASSLNPPEQYF	TGCGCCAGCAGCTTAAATCCGCCGGAGCAGTACTTC
TRBV5-6	.	TRBJ1-6	few	CASSNRVQSSYNSPLHF	TGTGCCAGCAGCAACAGGGTCCAGAGCTCCTATAATTCACCCCTCCACTTT
TRBV7-8	.	TRBJ2-5	.	CASSPGSRGETQYF	TGTGCCAGCAGCCCCGGCTCGCGGGGAGAGACCCAGTACTTC
TRBV5-1	.	TRBJ2-5	.	CASSLAEYAETQYF	TGCGCCAGCAGCTTGGCCGAGTATGCGGAGACCCAGTACTTC
TRBV9	.	TRBJ2-5	.	CASTEWGDRRETQYF	TGTGCCAGCACCGAGTGGGGGGACAGAAGAGAGACCCAGTACTTC
TRBV5-6	.	TRBJ1-2	.	CASSLVAASYGYTF	TGTGCCAGCAGCTTGGTCGCAGCGAGCTATGGCTACACCTTC
TRBV28	TRBD1	TRBJ1-2	.	CASVPQLGWDRSYGYTF	TGTGCCAGCGTACCCCAGCTTGGATGGGACAGATCCTATGGCTACACCTTC
TRBV5-1	TRBD2	TRBJ2-7	.	CASSFERGAYEQYF	TGCGCCAGCAGCTTTGAGCGGGGGGCCTACGAGCAGTACTTC
TRBV30	.	TRBJ2-7	.	CAWSVRARVTEQYF	TGTGCCTGGAGTGTAAGGGCCAGGGTGACCGAGCAGTACTTC
TRBV5-1	.	TRBJ1-2	.	CASSLGGFGYGYTF	TGCGCCAGCAGCTTGGGGGGGTTTGGCTATGGCTACACCTTC
TRBV12-3/TRBV12-4	.	TRBJ1-6	.	CASSLDAGSPLHF	TGTGCCAGCAGTTTAGACGCGGGTTCACCCCTCCACTTT
TRBV5-1	.	TRBJ2-5	.	CASSSPMGPETQYF	TGCGCCAGCAGCTCTCCGATGGGGCCAGAGACCCAGTACTTC
TRBV4-1	.	TRBJ1-2	.	CASSLDTGLDYGYTF	TGCGCCAGCAGCCTCGACACAGGGCTCGACTATGGCTACACCTTC
TRBV5-1	.	TRBJ1-4	.	CASSPQRRGGEKLFF	TGCGCCAGCAGCCCCCAGCGTCGGGGAGGTGAAAAACTGTTTTTT
TRBV2	TRBD1	TRBJ1-6	.	CASSGTGGVSGSPLHF	TGTGCCAGCAGCGGTACAGGGGGGGTATCGGGATCACCCCTCCACTTT